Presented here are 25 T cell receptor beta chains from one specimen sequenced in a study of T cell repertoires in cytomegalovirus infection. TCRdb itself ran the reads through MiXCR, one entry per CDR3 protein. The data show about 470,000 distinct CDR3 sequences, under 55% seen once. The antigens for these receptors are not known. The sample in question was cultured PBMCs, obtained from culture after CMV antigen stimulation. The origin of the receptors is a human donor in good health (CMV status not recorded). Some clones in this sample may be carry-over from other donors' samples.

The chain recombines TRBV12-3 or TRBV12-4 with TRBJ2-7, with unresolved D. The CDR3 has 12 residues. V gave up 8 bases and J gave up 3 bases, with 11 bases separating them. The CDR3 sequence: CASGNQVYEQYF. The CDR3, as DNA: TGTGCCAGCGGGAACCAAGTCTACGAGCAGTACTTC.

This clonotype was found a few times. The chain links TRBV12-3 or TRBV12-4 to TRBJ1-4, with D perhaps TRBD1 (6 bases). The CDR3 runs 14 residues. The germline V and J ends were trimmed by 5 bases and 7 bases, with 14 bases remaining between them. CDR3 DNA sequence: TGTGCCAGCAGTCCCACGGGGGCTTCTGAAAAACTGTTTTTT. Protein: CASSPTGASEKLFF.

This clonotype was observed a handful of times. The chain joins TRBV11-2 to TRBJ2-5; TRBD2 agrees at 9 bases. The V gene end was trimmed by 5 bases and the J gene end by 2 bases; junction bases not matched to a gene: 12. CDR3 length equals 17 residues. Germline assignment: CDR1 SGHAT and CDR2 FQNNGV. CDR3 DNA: TGTGCCAGCAGCAAAACCGGGACTAGCCATATTCAAGAGACCCAGTACTTC. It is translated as CASSKTGTSHIQETQYF.

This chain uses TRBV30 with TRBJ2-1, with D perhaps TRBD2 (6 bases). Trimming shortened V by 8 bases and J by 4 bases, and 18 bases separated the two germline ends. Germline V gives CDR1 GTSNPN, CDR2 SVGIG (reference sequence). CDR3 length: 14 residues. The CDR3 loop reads CAGQQLARYNEQFF. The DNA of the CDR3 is TGTGCCGGGCAACAACTAGCCCGATACAATGAGCAGTTCTTC.

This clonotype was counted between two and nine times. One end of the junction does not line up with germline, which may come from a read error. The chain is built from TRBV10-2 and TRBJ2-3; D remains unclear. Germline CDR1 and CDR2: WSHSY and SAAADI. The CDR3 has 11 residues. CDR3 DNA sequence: TGCGCCACCAGTTCCGGGGATACGCAGTATTTT. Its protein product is CATSSGDTQYF.

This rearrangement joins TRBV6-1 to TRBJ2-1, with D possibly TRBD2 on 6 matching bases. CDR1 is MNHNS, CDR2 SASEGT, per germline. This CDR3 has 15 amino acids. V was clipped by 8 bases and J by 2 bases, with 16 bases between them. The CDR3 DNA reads TGTGCCAGCCGAGCCCGCGGGGCCCCCTACAATGAGCAGTTCTTC. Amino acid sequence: CASRARGAPYNEQFF.

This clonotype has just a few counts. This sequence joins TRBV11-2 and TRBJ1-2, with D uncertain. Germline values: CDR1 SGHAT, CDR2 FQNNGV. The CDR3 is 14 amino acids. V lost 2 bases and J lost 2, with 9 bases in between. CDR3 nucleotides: TGTGCCAGCAGCTTATCATGGCAGAACTATGGCTACACCTTC. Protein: CASSLSWQNYGYTF.

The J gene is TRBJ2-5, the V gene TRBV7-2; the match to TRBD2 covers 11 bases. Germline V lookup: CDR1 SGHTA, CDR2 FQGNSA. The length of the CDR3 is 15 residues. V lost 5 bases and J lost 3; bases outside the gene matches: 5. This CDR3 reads CASSRTSGPEETQYF. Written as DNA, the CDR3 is TGTGCCAGCAGCAGGACTAGCGGGCCTGAAGAGACCCAGTACTTC.

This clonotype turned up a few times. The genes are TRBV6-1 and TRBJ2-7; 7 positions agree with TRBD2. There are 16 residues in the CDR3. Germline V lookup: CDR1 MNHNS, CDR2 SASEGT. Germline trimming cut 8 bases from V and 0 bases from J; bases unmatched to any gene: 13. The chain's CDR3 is CASAVAGSSVSYEQYF. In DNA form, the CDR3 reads TGTGCCAGCGCGGTAGCGGGTAGTAGCGTCTCCTACGAGCAGTACTTC.

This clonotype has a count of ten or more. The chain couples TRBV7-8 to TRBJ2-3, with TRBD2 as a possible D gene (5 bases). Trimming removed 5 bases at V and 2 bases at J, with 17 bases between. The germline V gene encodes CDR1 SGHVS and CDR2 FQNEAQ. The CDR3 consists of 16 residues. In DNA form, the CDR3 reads TGTGCCAGCAGCCCGGGGTGGGCAACTCTCACAGATACGCAGTATTTT. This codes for CASSPGWATLTDTQYF.

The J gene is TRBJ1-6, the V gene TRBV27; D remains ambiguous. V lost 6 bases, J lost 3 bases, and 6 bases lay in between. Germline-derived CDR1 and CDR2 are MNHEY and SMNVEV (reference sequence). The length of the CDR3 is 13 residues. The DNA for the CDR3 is TGTGCCAGCAGGAAAAACTATAATTCACCCCTCCACTTT. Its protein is CASRKNYNSPLHF.

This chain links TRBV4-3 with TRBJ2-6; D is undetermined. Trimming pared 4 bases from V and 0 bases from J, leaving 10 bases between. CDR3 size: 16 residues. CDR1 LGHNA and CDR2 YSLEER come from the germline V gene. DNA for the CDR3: TGCGCCAGCAGCCGGGCTATAAACTCTGGGGCCAACGTCCTGACTTTC. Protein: CASSRAINSGANVLTF.

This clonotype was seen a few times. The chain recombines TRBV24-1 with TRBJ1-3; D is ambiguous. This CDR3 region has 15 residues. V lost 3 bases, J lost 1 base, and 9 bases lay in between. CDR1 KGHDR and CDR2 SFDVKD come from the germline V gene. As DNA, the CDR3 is TGTGCCACCAGTGATCCCCGCGGTTCTGGAAACACCATATATTTT. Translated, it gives CATSDPRGSGNTIYF.

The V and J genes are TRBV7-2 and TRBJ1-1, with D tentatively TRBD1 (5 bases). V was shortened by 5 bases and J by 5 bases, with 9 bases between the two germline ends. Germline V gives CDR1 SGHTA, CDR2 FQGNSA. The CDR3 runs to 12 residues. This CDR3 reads CASSPQATEAFF. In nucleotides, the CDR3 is TGTGCCAGCAGCCCACAGGCTACTGAAGCTTTCTTT.

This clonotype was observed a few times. CDR3 amino acids: CASSLAGTSFADTQYF. Written as DNA, the CDR3 is TGTGCCAGCAGCTTAGCCGGGACTAGTTTCGCAGATACGCAGTATTTT. The rearrangement links TRBV7-2 to TRBJ2-3; 8 bases agree with TRBD2. The V segment lost 0 bases and the J segment 4 bases; nucleotides outside the gene matches: 6. The CDR3 has 16 amino acids. The germline V gene encodes CDR1 SGHTA and CDR2 FQGNSA.

Here the CDR3 reads CASSLVRDSTDTQYF. CDR3 DNA: TGTGCCAGCAGCTTAGTTAGGGATAGCACAGATACGCAGTATTTT. V and J are TRBV7-8 and TRBJ2-3; no definite D call. This CDR3 has 15 residues. Trimming shortened V by 1 base and J by 0 bases, and 8 bases separated the two germline ends. CDR1 is SGHVS, CDR2 FQNEAQ, per germline. Based on the CDR3 plus reference TRBV7-8 and TRBJ2-3, the full variable domain is GAGVSQSPRYKVAKRGQDVALRCDPISGHVSLFWYQQALGQGPEFLTYFQNEAQLDKSGLPSDRFFAERPEGSVSTLKIQRTQQEDSAVYLCASSLVRDSTDTQYFGPGTRLTVL.

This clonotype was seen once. The CDR3 DNA is TGTGCCAGTATGGGGGTAGCGGGAGCAAACAATGAGCAGTTCTTC. This sequence encodes CASMGVAGANNEQFF. The chain combines TRBV19 with TRBJ2-1, with 9 positions matching TRBD2. The length of the CDR3 is 15 residues. The V and J ends lost 7 bases and 5 bases, in that order; junction bases with no gene match: 9. Per germline, CDR1 LNHDA and CDR2 SQIVND (reference sequence).

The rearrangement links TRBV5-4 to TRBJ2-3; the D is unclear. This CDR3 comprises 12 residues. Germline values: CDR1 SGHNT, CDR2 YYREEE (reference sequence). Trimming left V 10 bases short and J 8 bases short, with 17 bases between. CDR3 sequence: CARAQLPGTQYF. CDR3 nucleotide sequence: TGTGCCCGGGCCCAACTCCCCGGTACGCAGTATTTT.

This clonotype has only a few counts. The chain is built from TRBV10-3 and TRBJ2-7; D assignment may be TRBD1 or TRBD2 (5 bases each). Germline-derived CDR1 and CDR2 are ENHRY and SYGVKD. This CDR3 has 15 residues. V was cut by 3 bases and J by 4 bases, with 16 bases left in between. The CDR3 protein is CAISDRGEGYYEQYF. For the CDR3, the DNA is TGTGCCATCAGTGATCGAGGAGAGGGGTATTACGAGCAGTACTTC.

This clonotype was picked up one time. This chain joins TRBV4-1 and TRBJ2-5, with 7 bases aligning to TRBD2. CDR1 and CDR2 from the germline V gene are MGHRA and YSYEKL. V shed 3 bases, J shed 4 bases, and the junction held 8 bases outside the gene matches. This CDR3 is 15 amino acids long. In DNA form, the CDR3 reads TGCGCCAGCAGCCAGATGGGGGGGGGGGGAGAGACCCAGTACTTC. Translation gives CASSQMGGGGETQYF.

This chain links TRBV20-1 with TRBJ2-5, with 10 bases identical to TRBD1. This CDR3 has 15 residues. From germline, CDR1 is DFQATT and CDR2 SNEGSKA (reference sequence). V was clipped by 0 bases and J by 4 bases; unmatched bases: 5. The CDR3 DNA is TGCAGTGCTAGAGACGGGACAGGGGATCGAGAGACCCAGTACTTC. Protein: CSARDGTGDRETQYF.

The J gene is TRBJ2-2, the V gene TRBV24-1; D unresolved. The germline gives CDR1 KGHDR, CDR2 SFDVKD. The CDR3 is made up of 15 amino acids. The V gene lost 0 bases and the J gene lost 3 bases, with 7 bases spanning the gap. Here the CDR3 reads CATSDLISYTGELFF. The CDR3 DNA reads TGTGCCACCAGTGATTTGATCAGCTACACCGGGGAGCTGTTTTTT.

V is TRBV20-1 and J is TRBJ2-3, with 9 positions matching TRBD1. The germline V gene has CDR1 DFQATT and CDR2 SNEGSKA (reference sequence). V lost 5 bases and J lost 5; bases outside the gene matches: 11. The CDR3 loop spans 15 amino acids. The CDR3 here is CSADGQGRGLDTQYF. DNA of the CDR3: TGCAGTGCTGATGGACAGGGGCGAGGATTAGATACGCAGTATTTT.

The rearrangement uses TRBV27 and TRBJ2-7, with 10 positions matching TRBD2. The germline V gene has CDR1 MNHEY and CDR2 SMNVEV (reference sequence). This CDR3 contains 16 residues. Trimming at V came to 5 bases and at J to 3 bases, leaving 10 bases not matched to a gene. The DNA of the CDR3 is TGTGCCAGCAGTCCCCTCCCAGCGGGAGGGCTCTACGAGCAGTACTTC. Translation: CASSPLPAGGLYEQYF.

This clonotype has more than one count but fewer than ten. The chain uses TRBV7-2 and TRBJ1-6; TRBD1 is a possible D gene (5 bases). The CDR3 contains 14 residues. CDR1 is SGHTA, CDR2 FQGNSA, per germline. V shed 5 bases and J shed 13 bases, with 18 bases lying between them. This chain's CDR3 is CASSPGTDIAPLHF. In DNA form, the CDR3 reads TGTGCCAGCAGCCCCGGGACGGACATAGCTCCCCTCCACTTT.